Detailed here is one T cell receptor (beta chain). Its matching antigen is unknown. This entry belongs to a study of a mutant IDH1 vaccine in newly diagnosed glioma. The CDR3 totals 18 residues. Time point here: week 35, safety follow-up. It was 300 ug of mutant IDH1 20-mer peptide that made up each vaccine dose, given with topical imiquimod. Using immunoSEQ multiplex PCR, the repertoire was profiled, and TCRdb retains in-frame clones only, with some absent. The table lists 60,000 to 75,000 clones, around nine tenths of them singletons, with roughly 2% in the top ten. The sample consisted of PBMCs, taken from a glioma patient whose treatment included an IDH1 peptide vaccine. This clonotype was obtained from a young man with glioma. V gene TRBV7-5 combines with J gene TRBJ2-5; the table assigns TRBD2, which was not confirmed against the DNA. TRBV7-5 is classified as a pseudogene. CDR3 nucleotide sequence: TGTGTCAGAAGCTTAGCCCCCGAATCGATTCTGCTATGGGAGACCCAGTACTTC. It is translated as CVRSLAPESILLWETQYF.